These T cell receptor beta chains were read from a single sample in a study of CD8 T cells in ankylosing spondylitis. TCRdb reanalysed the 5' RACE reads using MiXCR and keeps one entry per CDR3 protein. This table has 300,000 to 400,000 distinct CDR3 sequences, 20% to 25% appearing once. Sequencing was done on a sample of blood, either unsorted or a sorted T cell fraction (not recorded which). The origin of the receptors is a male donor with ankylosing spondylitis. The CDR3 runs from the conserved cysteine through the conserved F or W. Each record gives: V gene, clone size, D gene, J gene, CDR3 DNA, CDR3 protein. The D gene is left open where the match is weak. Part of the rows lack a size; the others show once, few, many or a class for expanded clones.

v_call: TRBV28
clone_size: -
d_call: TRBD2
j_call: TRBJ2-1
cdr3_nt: TGTGCCAGCAGTTCACCGGGAGGCCTAAGGAATGAGCAGTTCTTC
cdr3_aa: CASSSPGGLRNEQFF

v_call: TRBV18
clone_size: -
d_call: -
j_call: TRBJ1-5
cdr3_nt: TGTGCCAGCTCACCAGGATCGCAGGGAAATCAGCCCCAGCATTTT
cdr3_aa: CASSPGSQGNQPQHF

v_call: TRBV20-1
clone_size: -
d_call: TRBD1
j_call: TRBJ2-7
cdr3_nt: TGCAGTGCTGCTGGACAGGGTGGAGTGGAGCAGTACTTC
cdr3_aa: CSAAGQGGVEQYF

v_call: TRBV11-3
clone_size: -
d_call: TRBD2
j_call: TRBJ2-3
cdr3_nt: TGTGCCAGCAGCATGGGACTAGCGAGCGATACGCAGTATTTT
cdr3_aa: CASSMGLASDTQYF

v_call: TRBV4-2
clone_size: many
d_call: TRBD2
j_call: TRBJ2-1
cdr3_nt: TGTGCCAGCAGCCAAGACGCGAATTCTCCTAGCGGGAGCGTCTACAATGAGCAGTTCTTC
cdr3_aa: CASSQDANSPSGSVYNEQFF

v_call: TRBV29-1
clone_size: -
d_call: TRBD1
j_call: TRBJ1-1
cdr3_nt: TGCAGCGTCCGGGACAGATCCAACACTGAAGCTTTCTTT
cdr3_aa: CSVRDRSNTEAFF

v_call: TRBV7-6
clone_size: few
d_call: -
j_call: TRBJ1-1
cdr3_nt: TGTGCCAGCAGCCCTGGGGGGGAAATGAACACTGAAGCTTTCTTT
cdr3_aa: CASSPGGEMNTEAFF

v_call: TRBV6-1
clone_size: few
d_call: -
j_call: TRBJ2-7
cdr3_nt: TGTGCCAGCAGGGGAGTGGTGAAAAGGTACGAGCAGTACTTC
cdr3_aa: CASRGVVKRYEQYF

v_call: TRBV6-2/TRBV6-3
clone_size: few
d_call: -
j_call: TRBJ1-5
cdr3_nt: TGTGCCAGCAGTACGGGAGCGTATAGCAATCAGCCCCAGCATTTT
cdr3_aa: CASSTGAYSNQPQHF

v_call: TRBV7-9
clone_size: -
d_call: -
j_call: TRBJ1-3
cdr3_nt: TGTGCCAGCAGCGCCACAGTCTCTGGAAACACCATATATTTT
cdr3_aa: CASSATVSGNTIYF

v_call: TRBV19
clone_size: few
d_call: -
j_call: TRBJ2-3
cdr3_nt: TGTGCCAGTGGGACTCAAGGGCCAGATACGCAGTATTTT
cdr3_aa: CASGTQGPDTQYF

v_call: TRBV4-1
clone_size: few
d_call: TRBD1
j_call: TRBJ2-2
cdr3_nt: TGCGCCAGCAGCCAGTGGGACAGGTTCCTCGCCGGGGAGCTGTTTTTT
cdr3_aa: CASSQWDRFLAGELFF

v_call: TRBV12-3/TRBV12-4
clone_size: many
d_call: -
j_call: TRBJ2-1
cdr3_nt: TGTGCCAGCAGTCCCGGGAGTTTCAATGAGCAGTTCTTC
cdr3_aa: CASSPGSFNEQFF

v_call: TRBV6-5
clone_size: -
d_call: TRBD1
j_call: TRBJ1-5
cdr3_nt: TGTGCCAGCAGTTACAGGACAGGGGGCGCTGGCAATCAGCCCCAGCATTTT
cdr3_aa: CASSYRTGGAGNQPQHF

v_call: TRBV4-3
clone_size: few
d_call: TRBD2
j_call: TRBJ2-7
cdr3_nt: TGCGCCAGCAGCCAAGATTGGGCGGGACTAAACTTCTACGAGCAGTACTTC
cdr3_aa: CASSQDWAGLNFYEQYF